The rows below give T cell receptor beta chains drawn from one sample of a study of identical twins' blood T cells. Each CDR3 protein is one row after TCRdb ran MiXCR on the 5' RACE reads. The sample has roughly 380,000 distinct CDR3 sequences, 28% seen once; the top ten hold more than 5.5%. The specimen sequenced was PBMCs. Every receptor here comes from a woman between 18 and 50 years old in good health. The CDR3 runs from the conserved cysteine through the conserved F or W. Each record gives: J gene, V gene, clone size, D gene, CDR3 DNA, CDR3 protein. A D gene is named only where the DNA matches it firmly. Clone size appears in some rows only: once, few, many, or a class for an expanded clone.

>TRBJ1-1|TRBV7-9|few|TRBD1
TGTGCCAGCAGCCCAGGGGGCGCTGGCACTGAAGCTTTCTTT
CASSPGGAGTEAFF
>TRBJ1-1|TRBV7-2|many|.
TGTGCCAGCAGCTTAGTATATGGGCGGGGGCGAACTGAAGCTTTCTTT
CASSLVYGRGRTEAFF
>TRBJ1-1|TRBV29-1|few|TRBD1
TGCAGCGCCACGGGGACAGGGCCGAACACTGAAGCTTTCTTT
CSATGTGPNTEAFF
>TRBJ2-1|TRBV7-2|few|.
TGTGCCAGCAGCTTAGTAGGGGGGCAGGCTTACTACAATGAGCAGTTCTTC
CASSLVGGQAYYNEQFF
>TRBJ1-1|TRBV6-1|.|.
TGTGCCAGCAGAGGAAGATCTGAAGCTTTCTTT
CASRGRSEAFF
>TRBJ2-7|TRBV20-1|.|.
TGCAGTCCGAGGGACTGGTCCTCCTACGAGCAGTACTTC
CSPRDWSSYEQYF
>TRBJ2-2|TRBV12-3/TRBV12-4|few|TRBD2
TGTGCCAGCATCCTAGCGGGAGGGCCCACCGGGGAGCTGTTTTTT
CASILAGGPTGELFF
>TRBJ2-3|TRBV5-1|.|.
TGCACCAGCAGCTTGGACCCTCGAGTCGATACGCAGTATTTT
CTSSLDPRVDTQYF
>TRBJ1-5|TRBV6-2/TRBV6-3|.|.
TGTGCCACGTCATTCAACAGGCAATGGCAGCCCCAGCATTTT
CATSFNRQWQPQHF
>TRBJ2-2|TRBV6-2/TRBV6-3|.|.
TGTGCCAGCAGTTATACTTACACCGGGGAGCTGTTTTTT
CASSYTYTGELFF
>TRBJ2-2|TRBV6-4|few|TRBD1
TGTGCCAGTTGGGACAGACTCACCGGGGAGCTGTTTTTT
CASWDRLTGELFF
>TRBJ1-1|TRBV20-1|few|.
TGCAGTGCGACGGAGGGGTGGAAGGGCACTGAAGCTTTCTTT
CSATEGWKGTEAFF
>TRBJ2-1|TRBV25-1|.|TRBD2
TGTGCCAGCAGTGTTGGGGGAGCGGGAGGTGTGAATGAGCAGTTCTTC
CASSVGGAGGVNEQFF
>TRBJ2-5|TRBV20-1|.|.
TGCAGTGCTAGGATCACCCAGGGGGGGACCCAGTACTTC
CSARITQGGTQYF
>TRBJ1-3|TRBV12-3/TRBV12-4|few|.
TGTGCCAGCAGTTTCTCCGGGTCATGGGGCTCTGGAAACACCATATATTTT
CASSFSGSWGSGNTIYF
>TRBJ1-2|TRBV7-9|.|TRBD1
TGTGCCAGCAGCCCTACAGGGGGGCCATATGACTACACCTTC
CASSPTGGPYDYTF
>TRBJ1-2|TRBV19|.|.
TGTGCCAGTTCAGGGGACGTTTATGGCTACACCTTC
CASSGDVYGYTF
>TRBJ2-7|TRBV6-6|.|.
TGTGCCAGCAGTTCGGTCAGCTTCGACGAGCAGTACTTC
CASSSVSFDEQYF
>TRBJ1-1|TRBV7-2|few|.
TGTGCCAGCAGCTTACTTCGGCTGGACCGGGGACCCAGAGCTTTCTTT
CASSLLRLDRGPRAFF
>TRBJ1-6|TRBV5-1|few|.
TGCGCCAGCAGCTTGGACCCAGTAGGATCACCCCTCCACTTT
CASSLDPVGSPLHF
>TRBJ2-3|TRBV9|few|.
TGTGCCAGCAGCGTAGAGGCAAGGGTCGATACGCAGTATTTT
CASSVEARVDTQYF